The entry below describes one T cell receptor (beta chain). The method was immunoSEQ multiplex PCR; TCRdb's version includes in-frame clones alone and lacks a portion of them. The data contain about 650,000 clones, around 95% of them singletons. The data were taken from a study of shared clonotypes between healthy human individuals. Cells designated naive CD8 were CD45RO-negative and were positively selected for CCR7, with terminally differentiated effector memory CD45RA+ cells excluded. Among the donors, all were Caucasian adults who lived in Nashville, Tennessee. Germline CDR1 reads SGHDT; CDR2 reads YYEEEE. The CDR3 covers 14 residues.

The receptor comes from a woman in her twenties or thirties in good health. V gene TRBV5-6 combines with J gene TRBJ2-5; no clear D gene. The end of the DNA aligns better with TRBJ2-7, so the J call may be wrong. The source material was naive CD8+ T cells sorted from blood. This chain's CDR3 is CASSDGGKNYEQYF. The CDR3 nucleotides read TGTGCCAGCAGCGATGGTGGCAAAAACTACGAGCAGTACTTC.